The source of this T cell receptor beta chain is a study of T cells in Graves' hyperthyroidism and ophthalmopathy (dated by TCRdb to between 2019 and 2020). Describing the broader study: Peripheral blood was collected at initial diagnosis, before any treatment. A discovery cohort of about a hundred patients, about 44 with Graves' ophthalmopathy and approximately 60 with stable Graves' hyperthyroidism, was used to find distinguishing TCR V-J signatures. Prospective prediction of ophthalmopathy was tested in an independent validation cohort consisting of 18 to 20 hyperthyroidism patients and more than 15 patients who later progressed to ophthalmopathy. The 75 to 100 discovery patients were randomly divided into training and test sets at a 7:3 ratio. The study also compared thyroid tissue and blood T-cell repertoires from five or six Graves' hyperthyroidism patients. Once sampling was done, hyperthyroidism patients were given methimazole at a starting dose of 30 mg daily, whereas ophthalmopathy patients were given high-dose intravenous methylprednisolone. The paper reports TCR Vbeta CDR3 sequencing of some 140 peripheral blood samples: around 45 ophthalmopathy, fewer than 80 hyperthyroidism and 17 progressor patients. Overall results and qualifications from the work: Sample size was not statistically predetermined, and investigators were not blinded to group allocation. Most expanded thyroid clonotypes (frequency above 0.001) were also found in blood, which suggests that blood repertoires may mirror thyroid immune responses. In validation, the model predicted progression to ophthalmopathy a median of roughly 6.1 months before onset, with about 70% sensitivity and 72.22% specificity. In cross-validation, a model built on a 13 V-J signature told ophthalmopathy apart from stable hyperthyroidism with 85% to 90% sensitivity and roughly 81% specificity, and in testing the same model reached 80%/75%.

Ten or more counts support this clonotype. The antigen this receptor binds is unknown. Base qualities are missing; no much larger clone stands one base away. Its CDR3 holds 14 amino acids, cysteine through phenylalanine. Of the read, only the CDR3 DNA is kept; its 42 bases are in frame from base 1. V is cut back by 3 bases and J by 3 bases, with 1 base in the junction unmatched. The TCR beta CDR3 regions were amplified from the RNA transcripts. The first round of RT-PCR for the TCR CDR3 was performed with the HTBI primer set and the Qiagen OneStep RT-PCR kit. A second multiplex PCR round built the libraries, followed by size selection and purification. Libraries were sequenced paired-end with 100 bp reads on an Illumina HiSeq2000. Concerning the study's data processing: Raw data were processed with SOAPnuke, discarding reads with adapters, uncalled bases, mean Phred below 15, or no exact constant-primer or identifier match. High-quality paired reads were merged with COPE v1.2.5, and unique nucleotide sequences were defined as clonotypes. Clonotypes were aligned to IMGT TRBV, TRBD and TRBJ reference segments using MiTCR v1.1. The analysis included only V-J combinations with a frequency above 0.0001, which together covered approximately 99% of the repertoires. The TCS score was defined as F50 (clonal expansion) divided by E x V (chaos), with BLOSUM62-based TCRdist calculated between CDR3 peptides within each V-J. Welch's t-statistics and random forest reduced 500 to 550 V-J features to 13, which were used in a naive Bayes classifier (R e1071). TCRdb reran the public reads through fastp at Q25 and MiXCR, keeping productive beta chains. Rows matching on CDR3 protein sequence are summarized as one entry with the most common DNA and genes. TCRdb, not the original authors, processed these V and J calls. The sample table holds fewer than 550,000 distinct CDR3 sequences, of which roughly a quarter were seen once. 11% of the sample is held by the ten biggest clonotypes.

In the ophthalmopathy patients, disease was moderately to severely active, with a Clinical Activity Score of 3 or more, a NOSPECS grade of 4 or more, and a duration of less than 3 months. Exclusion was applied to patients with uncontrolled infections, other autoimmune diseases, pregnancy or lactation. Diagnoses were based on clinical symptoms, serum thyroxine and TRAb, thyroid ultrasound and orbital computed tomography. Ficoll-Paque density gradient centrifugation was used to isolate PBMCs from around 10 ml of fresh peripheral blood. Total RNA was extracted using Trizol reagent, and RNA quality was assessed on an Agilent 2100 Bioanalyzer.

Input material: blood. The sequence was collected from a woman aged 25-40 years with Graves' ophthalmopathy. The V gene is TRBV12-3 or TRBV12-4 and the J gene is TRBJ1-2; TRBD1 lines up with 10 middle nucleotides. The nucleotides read TGTGCCAGCAGTTTGGGACAGGGGTACTATGGCTACACCTTC. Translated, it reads CASSLGQGYYGYTF.